The 10 T cell receptor beta chains reported below all come from one sample, sequenced in a study of blood T cell repertoires in COVID-19. The assay was immunoSEQ multiplex PCR, and TCRdb's table has in-frame clones only and misses some. The sample shows around 100,000 clones, 88% of them seen only once. Sequenced: peripheral blood. The receptors here all came from a human donor in a cohort sampled during active COVID-19.

This clone was observed a single time. The chain carries TRBV6-5 and TRBJ1-4; D remains unclear. Germline V CDR1 and CDR2: MNHEY, SVGAGI. This CDR3 has 14 residues. V was clipped by 0 bases and J by 7 bases, with 9 bases between them. The CDR3 coding sequence is TGTGCCAGCAGTTACTCGCTGAAGAGTGAAAAACTGTTTTTT. Amino acids: CASSYSLKSEKLFF.

The chain links TRBV28 to TRBJ1-1, with D unclear. The CDR3 runs to 13 residues. Germline lookup yields CDR1 MDHEN and CDR2 SYDVKM. Trimming shortened V by 2 bases and J by 7 bases, and 11 bases separated the two germline ends. The CDR3 DNA is TGTGCCAGCAGTTTAATCCCCCCGGGTGAAGCTTTCTTT. Translating it yields CASSLIPPGEAFF.

The CDR3 bases are TGTGCCAGCAGCTCCTCTGATACGCAGTATTTT. Amino acids: CASSSSDTQYF. The chain is built from TRBV11-2 and TRBJ2-3; D not resolved. The length of the CDR3 is 11 residues. Trimming stripped 4 bases from V and 6 bases from J, with 5 bases between. Germline loops: CDR1 SGHAT, CDR2 FQNNGV.

V is TRBV11-2 and J is TRBJ1-1; possible D gene TRBD1, 5 bases. Germline V CDR1 and CDR2: SGHAT, FQNNGV. CDR3 length: 14 residues. V was pared by 4 bases and J by 0 bases, with 9 bases between. CDR3 DNA sequence: TGTGCCAGCAGCTCGGACAAATTGAACACTGAAGCTTTCTTT. Its translation is CASSSDKLNTEAFF.

The genes are TRBV7-2 and TRBJ1-4; 9 bases are a match to TRBD1. Germline CDR1 reads SGHTA; CDR2 reads FQGNSA. This CDR3 is 15 amino acids long. V lost 5 bases to trimming and J lost 4 bases; unmatched junction nucleotides: 5. CDR3 loop: CASSQQTGGNEKLFF. The DNA of the CDR3 is TGTGCCAGCAGCCAGCAGACAGGGGGTAATGAAAAACTGTTTTTT.

This sequence joins TRBV7-8 and TRBJ1-1, with no clear D. Germline V gene sequence: CDR1 SGHVS, CDR2 FQNEAQ. Between the trimmed V and J ends, which lost 1 base and 1 base, there was a span of 7 bases. The CDR3 spans 14 residues. The CDR3 DNA follows: TGTGCCAGCAGCTTAGAAGACAAGAACACTGAAGCTTTCTTT. Translated: CASSLEDKNTEAFF.

The genes are TRBV5-1 and TRBJ2-1; 11 positions agree with TRBD1. The junction had 12 bases not matched to a gene; V was cut back by 2 bases and J by 8 bases. Germline assignment: CDR1 SGHRS and CDR2 YFSETQ. The CDR3 has 17 amino acids. Here the CDR3 reads CASSFWGRDRGLYEQFF. The DNA of the CDR3 is TGCGCCAGCAGCTTCTGGGGCCGGGACAGGGGGTTGTATGAGCAGTTCTTC.

The chain couples TRBV6-2 or TRBV6-3 to TRBJ2-3, with TRBD1 matching over 10 bases. The V segment lost 2 bases and the J segment 6 bases; nucleotides outside the gene matches: 14. Germline CDR1 is MNHEY and CDR2 is SVGEGT. This CDR3 is 18 amino acids long. CDR3 DNA sequence: TGTGCCAGCAGTTACATCATAACGGGACAGGGGAATTTGGATACGCAGTATTTT. Translated: CASSYIITGQGNLDTQYF.

J is TRBJ2-7 and V is TRBV11-2; a weak D match, TRBD2 (5 bases). V lost 3 bases to trimming and J lost 6 bases, with 18 bases between them. In germline, CDR1 is SGHAT, CDR2 FQNNGV. CDR3 size: 15 residues. CDR3 bases: TGTGCCAGCAGCTTGGGTGGACTCATACCTCGCGAGCAGTACTTC. Amino acids: CASSLGGLIPREQYF.

The V gene is TRBV28, the J gene TRBJ1-2, with D possibly being TRBD1 (5 bases). Per the germline V gene, CDR1 is MDHEN and CDR2 is SYDVKM. CDR3 length: 14 amino acids. V was pared by 6 bases and J by 3 bases, with 14 bases between. Here the CDR3 reads CASSPGGKDYGYTF. CDR3 sequence (DNA): TGTGCCAGCAGCCCGGGGGGGAAGGACTATGGCTACACCTTC.